These T cell receptor beta chains were read from a single sample in a study of T cells in Graves' hyperthyroidism and ophthalmopathy. TCRdb reprocessed the multiplex PCR reads via MiXCR and lists one record per CDR3 protein. The sample has 700,000 or so distinct CDR3 sequences, around 15% seen once. The sequenced sample consisted of blood. These TCRs come from a man between 18 and 35 years old with Graves' hyperthyroidism. The conserved cysteine and the conserved F or W are not part of the CDR3 here. D genes are given only for firm matches.

>13|TRBV10-2|TRBD2
ASSESGGLAAEQF
>13|TRBV20-1|TRBD2
SATGLAVRWETQY
>13|TRBV18|TRBD1
ASSQGTGRFYEQY
>13|TRBV7-9|TRBD2
ASSLSVAGENEQF
>13|TRBV2|-
ASSGGTDYNSPLH
>12|TRBV20-1|TRBD2
SARLAGGSDTQY
>16|TRBV4-1|-
ASSQGYLGMWDKNIQY
>11|TRBV29-1|TRBD2
SGWTSEYNEQF
>13|TRBV28|-
ASSSRGEFTDTQY
>13|TRBV2|TRBD2
ASSVLASGRYEQY
>13|TRBV30|TRBD1
AWSPTGLSTDTQY
>11|TRBV2|-
ASSLSERNEQF
>16|TRBV28|TRBD2
ASSLLLAVVASTDTQY
>19|TRBV4-2|TRBD2
ASTPSPGLAGGSGITDTQY
>14|TRBV9|TRBD2
ASSVSASGILDTQY
>12|TRBV19|-
ASSMGHGPYEQY
>11|TRBV12-3/TRBV12-4|TRBD1
GTGVLGANVLT
>9|TRBV20-1|-
SGGFNYEQY
>9|TRBV7-8|TRBD2
ASSPGTSKF
>13|TRBV6-1|-
ASRTGTDWGWELF
>10|TRBV27|TRBD1
ASSSDRGRYT
>12|TRBV4-1|TRBD1
ASGTGGAGQPQH
>14|TRBV28|TRBD2
ASSPGTSELYNEQF
>14|TRBV6-2/TRBV6-3|TRBD1
ASSPPPRDRAYEQY
>17|TRBV27|TRBD1
ASSLIAGTGGRRANVLT
>13|TRBV18|-
ASSSTLLTNTEAF
>15|TRBV3-1|TRBD2
ASSQVTSGSRWNEQF
>13|TRBV18|-
ASSPSWSIQETQY
>12|TRBV12-3/TRBV12-4|-
ASSPPAGADEQY
>14|TRBV7-9|TRBD2
ASGDSRESGTDTQY
>10|TRBV9|-
ASSDGGNEQY
>11|TRBV18|TRBD2
ASSPGLESEQF
>13|TRBV27|TRBD2
ASGRTSVTSYEQY
>14|TRBV6-1|-
ASSPRPPASTDTQY
>14|TRBV18|TRBD2
ASSPFAGGSGNEQF
>14|TRBV4-2|TRBD2
ASSQKGRGSINEQF
>16|TRBV4-3|-
ASSQDRQAHLSGNTIY